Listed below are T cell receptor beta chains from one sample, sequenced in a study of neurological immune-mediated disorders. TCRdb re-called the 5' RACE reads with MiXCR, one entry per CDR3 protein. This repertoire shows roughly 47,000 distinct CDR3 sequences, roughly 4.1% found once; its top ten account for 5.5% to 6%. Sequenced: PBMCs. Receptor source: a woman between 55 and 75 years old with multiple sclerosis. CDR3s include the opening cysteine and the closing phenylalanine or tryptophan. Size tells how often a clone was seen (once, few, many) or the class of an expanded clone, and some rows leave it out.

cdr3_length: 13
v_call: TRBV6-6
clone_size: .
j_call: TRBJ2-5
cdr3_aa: CASIPGSQETQYF

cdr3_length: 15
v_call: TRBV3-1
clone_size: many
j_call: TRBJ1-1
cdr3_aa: CASSPPGGKSTEAFF

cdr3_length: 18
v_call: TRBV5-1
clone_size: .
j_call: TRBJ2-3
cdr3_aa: CASSRNNDPGGTTDTQYF

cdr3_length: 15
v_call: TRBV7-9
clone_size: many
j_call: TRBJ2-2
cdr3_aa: CASSLRDSNTGELFF

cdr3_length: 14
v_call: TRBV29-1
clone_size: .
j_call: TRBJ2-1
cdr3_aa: CSVAGLAGYNEQFF

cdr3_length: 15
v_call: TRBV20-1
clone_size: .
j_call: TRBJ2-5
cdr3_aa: CSATGRASGQETQYF

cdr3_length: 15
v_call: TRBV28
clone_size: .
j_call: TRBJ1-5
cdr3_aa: CASSLGLGGNQPQNF

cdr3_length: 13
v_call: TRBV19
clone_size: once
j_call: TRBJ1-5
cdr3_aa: CASSIDRDVPQHF

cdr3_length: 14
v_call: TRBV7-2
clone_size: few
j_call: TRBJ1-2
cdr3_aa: CASSLALGAYGYTF

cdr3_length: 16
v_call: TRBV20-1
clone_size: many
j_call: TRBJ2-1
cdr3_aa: CSAEHREMSSYNEQFF

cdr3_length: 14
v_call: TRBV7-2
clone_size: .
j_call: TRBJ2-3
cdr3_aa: CASSLGSSEDTQYF

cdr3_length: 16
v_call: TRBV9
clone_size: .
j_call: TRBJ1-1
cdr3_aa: CASSAEGNRTWEEAFF

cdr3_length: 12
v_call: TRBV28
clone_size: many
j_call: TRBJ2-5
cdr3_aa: CASSLVQETQYF